A selection of T cell receptor beta chains follows, all from one sample in a study of early T cells in non-severe SARS-CoV-2 infection. TCRdb used MiXCR to reprocess the 5' RACE reads, holding one entry per CDR3 protein. The table lists some 58,000 distinct CDR3 sequences, under 15% of them singletons. Input material: whole blood. The receptors were sampled from an adult who was a healthcare worker with PCR-confirmed SARS-CoV-2 infection or an uninfected control (not recorded which). CDR3s include the opening cysteine and the closing phenylalanine or tryptophan. D genes are given only for firm matches. Not all rows give a size; the values are once, few, many and, for expanded clones, a class.

TRBJ2-3	NA	few	TRBV2	CASRRQGGSTDTQYF	TGTGCCAGCAGGAGACAAGGGGGAAGCACAGATACGCAGTATTTT
TRBJ2-7	TRBD1	many	TRBV7-9	CASSTGQAGSYEQYF	TGTGCCAGCAGCACGGGACAGGCGGGTTCCTACGAGCAGTACTTC
TRBJ2-1	NA	few	TRBV7-9	CASSFVANEQFF	TGTGCCAGCAGCTTTGTTGCCAATGAGCAGTTCTTC
TRBJ1-6	NA	NA	TRBV7-8	CASSTRYQNSPLHF	TGTGCCAGCAGCACACGGTACCAAAATTCACCCCTCCACTTT
TRBJ1-3	NA	few	TRBV11-2	CASTSIGFGGNTIYF	TGTGCCAGCACTTCCATTGGGTTTGGAGGAAACACCATATATTTT
TRBJ2-1	TRBD1	few	TRBV5-1	CASGRPDRGPHNEQFF	TGCGCCAGCGGGCGCCCAGACAGGGGGCCCCACAATGAGCAGTTCTTC
TRBJ1-1	NA	NA	TRBV20-1	CSARGTGNTEAFF	TGCAGTGCTAGGGGGACGGGTAACACTGAAGCTTTCTTT
TRBJ2-7	NA	many	TRBV29-1	CSVEVGGVGQYF	TGCAGCGTTGAAGTAGGTGGGGTCGGGCAGTACTTC
TRBJ1-5	TRBD1	few	TRBV4-2	CASSQVDRENQPQHF	TGTGCCAGCAGCCAAGTGGACAGGGAGAACCAGCCCCAGCATTTT
TRBJ1-1	NA	NA	TRBV29-1	CSVAGTVNTEAFF	TGCAGCGTTGCCGGGACGGTGAACACTGAAGCTTTCTTT
TRBJ1-2	NA	NA	TRBV29-1	CSVGPQGTYGYTF	TGCAGCGTTGGCCCCCAGGGTACCTATGGCTACACCTTC
TRBJ2-7	TRBD1	NA	TRBV9	CASSQGTAYEQYF	TGTGCCAGCAGCCAGGGGACAGCCTACGAGCAGTACTTC
TRBJ1-5	NA	many	TRBV23-1	CASSQSNSSNQPQHF	TGCGCCAGCAGTCAATCGAACAGTAGCAATCAGCCCCAGCATTTT
TRBJ2-7	NA	many	TRBV5-1	CASTRPGQTYEQYF	TGCGCCAGCACCCGTCCAGGACAGACCTACGAGCAGTACTTC
TRBJ2-1	NA	few	TRBV7-2	CASSPSALNEQFF	TGTGCCAGCAGCCCTTCGGCGCTCAATGAGCAGTTCTTC
TRBJ2-1	TRBD2	many	TRBV9	CASSPWYSGGWNEQFF	TGTGCCAGCAGCCCCTGGTATAGCGGGGGGTGGAATGAGCAGTTCTTC
TRBJ2-1	NA	NA	TRBV29-1	CSVGTYNEQFF	TGCAGCGTTGGGACCTACAATGAGCAGTTCTTC
TRBJ1-2	NA	NA	TRBV6-2/TRBV6-3	CASADYRFGYTF	TGTGCCAGCGCCGATTACAGGTTTGGCTACACCTTC
TRBJ2-3	NA	many	TRBV18	CASSPPAGHTDTQYF	TGTGCCAGCTCACCACCGGCAGGGCACACAGATACGCAGTATTTT
TRBJ2-3	TRBD2	NA	TRBV29-1	CSVERASGGTDTQYF	TGCAGCGTTGAACGGGCTAGCGGGGGCACAGATACGCAGTATTTT
TRBJ1-1	NA	few	TRBV20-1	CSASQHTEAFF	TGCAGTGCTAGCCAACACACTGAAGCTTTCTTT
TRBJ2-1	TRBD1	many	TRBV4-3	CASSQVDRVSNEQFF	TGCGCCAGCAGCCAAGTGGACAGGGTGAGCAATGAGCAGTTCTTC
TRBJ2-1	NA	NA	TRBV9	CASSTSDYNEQFF	TGTGCCAGCAGCACCAGTGACTACAATGAGCAGTTCTTC
TRBJ2-5	NA	NA	TRBV7-6	CASSHPLEAQYF	TGTGCCAGCAGCCACCCCTTGGAGGCCCAGTACTTC
TRBJ2-5	TRBD1	many	TRBV5-8	CASSSGQGGETQYF	TGTGCCAGCAGCTCTGGACAGGGGGGAGAGACCCAGTACTTC
TRBJ2-1	NA	many	TRBV11-3	CASSLGNGPQFF	TGTGCCAGCAGCTTAGGTAACGGACCGCAGTTCTTC
TRBJ2-7	NA	many	TRBV10-2	CASSDRVPYEQYF	TGCGCCAGCAGTGACAGGGTACCCTACGAGCAGTACTTC
TRBJ2-2	TRBD1	few	TRBV20-1	CSAHPGTGSRELFF	TGCAGTGCCCACCCTGGGACAGGGAGCCGGGAGCTGTTTTTT
TRBJ2-5	TRBD2	many	TRBV3-1	CASSQFTAGDQETQYF	TGTGCCAGCAGCCAATTCACCGCGGGAGACCAAGAGACCCAGTACTTC
TRBJ2-2	NA	many	TRBV4-1	CASSQDFNPPNTGELFF	TGCGCCAGCAGCCAAGATTTCAATCCTCCGAACACCGGGGAGCTGTTTTTT
TRBJ1-1	TRBD1	NA	TRBV12-3/TRBV12-4	CASSPRDRGNTEAFF	TGTGCCAGCAGTCCCCGGGACAGGGGGAACACTGAAGCTTTCTTT
TRBJ2-4	TRBD1	NA	TRBV6-5	CASSDRGGNIQYF	TGTGCCAGCAGTGATCGAGGGGGCAACATTCAGTACTTC
TRBJ1-4	NA	few	TRBV7-9	CASSLRQGSEKLFF	TGTGCCAGCAGCTTACGCCAGGGCTCTGAAAAACTGTTTTTT
TRBJ1-6	NA	many	TRBV27	CASSTGWSPLHF	TGTGCCAGCAGTACAGGGTGGTCACCCCTCCACTTT
TRBJ2-7	NA	medium-sized	TRBV7-8	CASSPGTPDSSYEQYF	TGTGCCAGCAGCCCCGGGACACCAGATAGCTCCTACGAGCAGTACTTC
TRBJ2-5	NA	NA	TRBV7-2	CASSRRGRAPQETQYF	TGTGCCAGCAGCCGGCGGGGCAGGGCCCCCCAAGAGACCCAGTACTTC
TRBJ2-2	NA	few	TRBV7-9	CASSLGQHTGELFF	TGTGCCAGCAGCTTAGGGCAACACACCGGGGAGCTGTTTTTT
TRBJ1-4	TRBD1	many	TRBV7-9	CASSLRTGDEKLFF	TGTGCCAGCAGCTTGAGGACAGGGGATGAAAAACTGTTTTTT
TRBJ1-1	TRBD1	few	TRBV7-9	CASSPRTGANTEAFF	TGTGCCAGCAGCCCCCGGACAGGGGCGAACACTGAAGCTTTCTTT
TRBJ1-3	NA	few	TRBV7-7	CASSLSLGSGNTIYF	TGTGCCAGCAGCTTATCTCTCGGCTCTGGAAACACCATATATTTT
TRBJ2-2	NA	NA	TRBV15	CATSRGGQRNTGELFF	TGTGCCACCAGCAGAGGAGGACAGAGGAACACCGGGGAGCTGTTTTTT
TRBJ2-6	TRBD1	NA	TRBV11-3	CASSSGTGKSGANVLTF	TGTGCCAGCAGCTCCGGGACAGGGAAGTCTGGGGCCAACGTCCTGACTTTC
TRBJ1-1	TRBD1	many	TRBV6-6	CASIVYRGLGTEAFF	TGTGCCAGCATTGTATACAGGGGGCTCGGCACTGAAGCTTTCTTT
TRBJ2-2	TRBD1	many	TRBV20-1	CSAKGGAGGELFF	TGCAGTGCTAAAGGGGGCGCAGGCGGGGAGCTGTTTTTT
TRBJ1-6	NA	NA	TRBV4-2	CASSQDGVNSPLHF	TGTGCCAGCAGCCAAGACGGGGTTAATTCACCCCTCCACTTT
TRBJ2-3	NA	NA	TRBV5-5	CASSPPGGRTDTQYF	TGTGCCAGCAGCCCCCCGGGGGGCCGGACAGATACGCAGTATTTT
TRBJ2-1	NA	many	TRBV11-2	CASSTSRLRYNEQFF	TGTGCCAGCAGCACCTCCCGCCTGCGGTACAATGAGCAGTTCTTC
TRBJ2-2	NA	NA	TRBV12-3/TRBV12-4	CASSLARVNTGELFF	TGTGCCAGCAGTTTAGCACGGGTGAACACCGGGGAGCTGTTTTTT
TRBJ2-1	TRBD1	NA	TRBV5-4	CASSTGTGVAYNEQFF	TGTGCCAGCAGCACCGGGACAGGGGTGGCCTACAATGAGCAGTTCTTC
TRBJ1-1	NA	many	TRBV12-3/TRBV12-4	CASSLWGRNTEAFF	TGTGCCAGCAGTTTGTGGGGTCGGAACACTGAAGCTTTCTTT
TRBJ1-5	NA	few	TRBV13	CASSLGFKTDSNQPQHF	TGTGCCAGCAGCTTAGGCTTTAAGACGGATAGCAATCAGCCCCAGCATTTT
TRBJ2-5	TRBD1	NA	TRBV10-3	CAISEGDRQETQYF	TGTGCCATCAGTGAGGGGGACAGACAAGAGACCCAGTACTTC
TRBJ2-3	NA	few	TRBV6-2/TRBV6-3	CASTHGGTQYF	TGTGCCAGCACCCATGGGGGTACGCAGTATTTT
TRBJ2-3	NA	NA	TRBV4-2	CASSQVRNTQYF	TGTGCCAGCAGCCAAGTAAGGAATACGCAGTATTTT
TRBJ2-1	NA	few	TRBV7-2	CASSLEYTGYNEQFF	TGTGCCAGCAGCTTAGAATATACGGGTTACAATGAGCAGTTCTTC